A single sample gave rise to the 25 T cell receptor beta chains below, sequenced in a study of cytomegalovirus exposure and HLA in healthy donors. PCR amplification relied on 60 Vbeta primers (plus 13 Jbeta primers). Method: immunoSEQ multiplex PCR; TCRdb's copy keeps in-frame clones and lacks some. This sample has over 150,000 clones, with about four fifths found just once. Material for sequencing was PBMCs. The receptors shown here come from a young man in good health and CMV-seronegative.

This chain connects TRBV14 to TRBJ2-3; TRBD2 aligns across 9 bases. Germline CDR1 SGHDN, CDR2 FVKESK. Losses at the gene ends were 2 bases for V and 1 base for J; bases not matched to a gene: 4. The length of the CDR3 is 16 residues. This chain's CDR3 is CASSQRGGGGTDTQYF. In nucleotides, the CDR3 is TGTGCCAGCAGCCAACGCGGGGGGGGAGGCACAGATACGCAGTATTTT. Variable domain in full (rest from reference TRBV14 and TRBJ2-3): EAGVTQFPSHSVIEKGQTVTLRCDPISGHDNLYWYRRVMGKEIKFLLHFVKESKQDESGMPNNRFLAERTGGTYSTLKVQPAELEDSGVYFCASSQRGGGGTDTQYFGPGTRLTVL.

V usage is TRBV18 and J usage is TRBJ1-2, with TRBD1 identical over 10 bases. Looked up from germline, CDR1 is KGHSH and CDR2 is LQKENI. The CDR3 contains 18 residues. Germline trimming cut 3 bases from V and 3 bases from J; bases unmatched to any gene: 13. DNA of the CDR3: TGTGCCAGCTCACCTAATAGACAGGGGGCTTCACAAGACTATGGCTACACCTTC. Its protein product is CASSPNRQGASQDYGYTF.

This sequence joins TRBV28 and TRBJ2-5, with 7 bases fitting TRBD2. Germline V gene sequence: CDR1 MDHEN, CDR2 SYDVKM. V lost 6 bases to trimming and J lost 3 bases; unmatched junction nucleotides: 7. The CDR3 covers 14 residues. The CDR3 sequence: CASSRGTTEETQYF. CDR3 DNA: TGTGCCAGCAGCCGGGGGACTACCGAAGAGACCCAGTACTTC.

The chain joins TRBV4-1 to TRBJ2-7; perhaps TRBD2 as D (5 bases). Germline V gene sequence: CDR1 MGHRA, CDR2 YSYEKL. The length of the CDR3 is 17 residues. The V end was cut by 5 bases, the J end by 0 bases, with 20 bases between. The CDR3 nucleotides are TGCGCCAGCAGCTTTGATCTGGGCCAGCGGAGCTCCTACGAGCAGTACTTC. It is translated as CASSFDLGQRSSYEQYF.

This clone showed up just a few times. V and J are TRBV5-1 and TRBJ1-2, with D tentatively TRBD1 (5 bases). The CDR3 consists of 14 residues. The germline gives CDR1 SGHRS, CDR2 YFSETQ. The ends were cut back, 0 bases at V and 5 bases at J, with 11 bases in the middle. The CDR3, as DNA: TGCGCCAGCAGCTTGGAGGGGTTAGGGTATGGCTACACCTTC. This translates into CASSLEGLGYGYTF.

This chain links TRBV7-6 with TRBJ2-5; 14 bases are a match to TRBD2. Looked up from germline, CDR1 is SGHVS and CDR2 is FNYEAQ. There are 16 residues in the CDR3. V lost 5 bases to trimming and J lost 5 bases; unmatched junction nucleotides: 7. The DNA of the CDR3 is TGTGCCAGCAGCCCTAGACTAGCGGGAGGGGGGGAGACCCAGTACTTC. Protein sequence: CASSPRLAGGGETQYF.

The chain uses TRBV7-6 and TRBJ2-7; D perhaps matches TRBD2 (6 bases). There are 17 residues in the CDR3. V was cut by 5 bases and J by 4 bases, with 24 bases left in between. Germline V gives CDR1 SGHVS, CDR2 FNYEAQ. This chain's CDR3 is CASSPRPGVLGPYEQYF. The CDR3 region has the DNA TGTGCCAGCAGCCCCCGACCGGGAGTTTTGGGGCCTTACGAGCAGTACTTC.

In nucleotides, the CDR3 is TGTGCCAGCAGCTTAGCGGGGGGGCCCGAGCAGTACTTC. Its translation is CASSLAGGPEQYF. This chain links TRBV7-3 with TRBJ2-5; 9 nucleotides align to TRBD2. The DNA matches TRBJ2-7 better at its end, which makes the J call doubtful. The germline CDR1 and CDR2 sequences are SGHTA and FQGTGA. The CDR3 consists of 13 residues.

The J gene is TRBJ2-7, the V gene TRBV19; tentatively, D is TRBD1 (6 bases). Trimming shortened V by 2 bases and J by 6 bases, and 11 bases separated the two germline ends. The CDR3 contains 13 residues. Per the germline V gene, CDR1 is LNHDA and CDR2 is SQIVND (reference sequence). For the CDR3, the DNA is TGTGCCAGTAGTATAACAGGGAATGGCGAGCAGTACTTC. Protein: CASSITGNGEQYF.

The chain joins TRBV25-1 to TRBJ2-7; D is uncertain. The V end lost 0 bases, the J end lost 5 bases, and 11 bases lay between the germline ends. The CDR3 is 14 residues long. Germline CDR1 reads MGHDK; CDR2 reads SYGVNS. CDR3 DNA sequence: TGTGCCAGCAGTGAATATGCTAGGTGGCACGAGCAGTACTTC. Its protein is CASSEYARWHEQYF.

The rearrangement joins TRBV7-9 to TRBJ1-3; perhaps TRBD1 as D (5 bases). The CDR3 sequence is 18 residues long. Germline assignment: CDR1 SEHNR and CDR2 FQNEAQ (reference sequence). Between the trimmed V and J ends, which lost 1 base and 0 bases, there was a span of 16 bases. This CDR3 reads CASSLGAGGRISGNTIYF. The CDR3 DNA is TGTGCCAGCAGCTTAGGGGCCGGGGGTCGAATCTCTGGAAACACCATATATTTT.

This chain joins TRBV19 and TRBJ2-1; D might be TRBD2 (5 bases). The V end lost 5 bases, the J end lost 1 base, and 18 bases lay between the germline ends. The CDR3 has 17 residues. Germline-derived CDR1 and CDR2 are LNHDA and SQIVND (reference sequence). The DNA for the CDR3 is TGTGCCAGTAGTCCGAAGGGAGACTGGTGGTCCTACAATGAGCAGTTCTTC. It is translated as CASSPKGDWWSYNEQFF.

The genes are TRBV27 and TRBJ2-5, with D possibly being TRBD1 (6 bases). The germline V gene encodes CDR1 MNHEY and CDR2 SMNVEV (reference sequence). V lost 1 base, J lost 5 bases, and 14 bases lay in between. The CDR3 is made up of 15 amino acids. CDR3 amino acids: CASSLLAQGRETQYF. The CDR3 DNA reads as TGTGCCAGCAGTTTATTGGCTCAGGGGCGGGAGACCCAGTACTTC.

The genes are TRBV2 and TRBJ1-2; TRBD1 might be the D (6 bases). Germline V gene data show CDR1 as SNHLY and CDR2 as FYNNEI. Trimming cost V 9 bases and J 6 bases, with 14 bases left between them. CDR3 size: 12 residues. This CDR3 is CASYSGVNGYTF. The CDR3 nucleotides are TGTGCCAGTTACTCAGGGGTAAATGGCTACACCTTC.

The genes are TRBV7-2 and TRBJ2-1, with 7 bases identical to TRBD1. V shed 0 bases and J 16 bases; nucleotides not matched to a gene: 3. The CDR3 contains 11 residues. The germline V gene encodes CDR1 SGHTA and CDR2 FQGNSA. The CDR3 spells CASSLAGQRFF. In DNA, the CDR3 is TGTGCCAGCAGCTTAGCGGGACAGCGTTTCTTC.

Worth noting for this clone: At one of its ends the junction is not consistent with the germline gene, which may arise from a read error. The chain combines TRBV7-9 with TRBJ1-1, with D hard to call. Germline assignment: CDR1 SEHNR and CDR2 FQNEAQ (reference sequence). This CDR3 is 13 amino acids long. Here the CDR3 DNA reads TGTTCCAGCACCTCAACACGTAACACTGAAGCTTTCTTT. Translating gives CSSTSTRNTEAFF.

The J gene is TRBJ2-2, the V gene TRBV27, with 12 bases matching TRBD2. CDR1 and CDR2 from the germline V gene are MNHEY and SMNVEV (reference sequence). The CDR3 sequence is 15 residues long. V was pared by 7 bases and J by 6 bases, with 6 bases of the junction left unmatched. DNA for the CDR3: TGTGCCAGCAACCCGACTAGCGGGAGCTCCGGGGAGCTGTTTTTT. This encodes CASNPTSGSSGELFF.

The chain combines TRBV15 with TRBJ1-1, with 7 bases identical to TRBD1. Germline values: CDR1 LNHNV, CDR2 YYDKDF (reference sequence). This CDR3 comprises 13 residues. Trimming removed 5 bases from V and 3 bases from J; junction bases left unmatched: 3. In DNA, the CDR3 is TGTGCCACCAGCCTGACAGGGTACACTGAAGCTTTCTTT. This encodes CATSLTGYTEAFF.

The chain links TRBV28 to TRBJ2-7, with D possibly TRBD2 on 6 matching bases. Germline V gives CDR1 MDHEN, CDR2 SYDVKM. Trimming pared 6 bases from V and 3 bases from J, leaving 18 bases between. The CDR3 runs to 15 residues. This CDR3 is CASSAVWGRHYEQYF. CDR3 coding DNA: TGTGCCAGCAGCGCCGTTTGGGGGAGGCACTACGAGCAGTACTTC.

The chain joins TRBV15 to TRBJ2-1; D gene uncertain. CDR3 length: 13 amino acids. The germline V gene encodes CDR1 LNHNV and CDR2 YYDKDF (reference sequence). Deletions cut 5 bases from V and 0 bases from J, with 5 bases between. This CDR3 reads CATSASSYNEQFF. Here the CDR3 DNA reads TGTGCCACCAGCGCCAGCTCCTACAATGAGCAGTTCTTC.

The CDR3 DNA is TGTGCCAGCAGCTCCGGACTAGCGGGAGCCCCTAGCACAGATACGCAGTATTTT. It yields the protein CASSSGLAGAPSTDTQYF. This sequence joins TRBV7-3 and TRBJ2-3; TRBD2 aligns across 13 bases. J lost 0 bases, V lost 4 bases, and 7 bases had no gene match. This CDR3 spans 18 amino acids. Per the germline V gene, CDR1 is SGHTA and CDR2 is FQGTGA.

CDR3 loop: CASSRGQGGEQYF. The CDR3 bases are TGCGCCAGCAGCCGGGGACAGGGGGGCGAGCAGTACTTC. V gene TRBV5-1 combines with J gene TRBJ2-7; 11 nucleotides align to TRBD1. CDR3 length equals 13 residues. J lost 6 bases, V lost 4 bases, and 3 bases had no gene match. Germline V gene lookup returns CDR1 SGHRS and CDR2 YFSETQ.

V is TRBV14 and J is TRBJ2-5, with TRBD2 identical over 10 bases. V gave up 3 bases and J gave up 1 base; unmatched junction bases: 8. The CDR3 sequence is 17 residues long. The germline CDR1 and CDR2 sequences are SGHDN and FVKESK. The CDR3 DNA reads TGTGCCAGCAGCCAGCCCAGGGCTAGCGGGGGCCAAGAGACCCAGTACTTC. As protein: CASSQPRASGGQETQYF.

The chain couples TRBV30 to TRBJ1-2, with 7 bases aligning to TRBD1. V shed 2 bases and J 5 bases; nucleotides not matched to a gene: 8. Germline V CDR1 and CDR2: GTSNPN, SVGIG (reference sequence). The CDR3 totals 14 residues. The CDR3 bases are TGTGCCTGGAGTCCGGACAGGCTTAATTATGGCTACACCTTC. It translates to CAWSPDRLNYGYTF.

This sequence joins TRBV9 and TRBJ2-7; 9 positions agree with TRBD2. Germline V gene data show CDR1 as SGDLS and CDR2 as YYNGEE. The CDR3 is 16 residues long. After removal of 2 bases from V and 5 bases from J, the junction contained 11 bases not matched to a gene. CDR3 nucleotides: TGTGCCAGCAGCGTCCTCTCTAGCGGGGCCTTTCACGAGCAGTACTTC. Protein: CASSVLSSGAFHEQYF.